Presented here are 11 T cell receptor beta chains from one specimen sequenced in a study of OX40 agonist ivuxolimab in advanced cancers. Assay: immunoSEQ multiplex PCR; the TCRdb copy retains only in-frame clones and omits some. Of 95,000 to 100,000 clones detected, about 80% appear once; the ten largest clones hold approximately 1.5%. Sample: CD4+ or CD8+ T cells sorted from blood, taken in a trial of the OX40 agonist ivuxolimab. The receptors come from an adult with an advanced solid tumor such as melanoma, head and neck, liver or kidney cancer.

The chain employs TRBV11-3 and TRBJ2-7; D not certain. V was clipped by 0 bases and J by 1 base, with 4 bases between them. The CDR3 sequence is 13 residues long. Germline V gives CDR1 SGHNT, CDR2 YENEEA. The DNA of the CDR3 is TGTGCCAGCAGCTTAGACAGATCCTACGAGCAGTACTTC. Its protein product is CASSLDRSYEQYF.

The chain is built from TRBV4-1 and TRBJ2-3; 10 bases align to TRBD2. This CDR3 has 16 residues. Germline assignment: CDR1 MGHRA and CDR2 YSYEKL. Trimming cost V 3 bases and J 3 bases; bases outside gene matches: 6. CDR3 DNA sequence: TGCGCCAGCAGCCACAACAAAGCGGGAGGGACAGATACGCAGTATTTT. This encodes CASSHNKAGGTDTQYF.

The chain carries TRBV7-2 and TRBJ1-1, with a weak D call TRBD1 (5 bases). This CDR3 spans 17 amino acids. From germline, CDR1 is SGHTA and CDR2 FQGNSA. Trimming removed 1 base from V and 0 bases from J, with 15 bases in between. CDR3 region: CASSLGATGVLNTEAFF. CDR3 DNA: TGTGCCAGCAGCTTAGGCGCCACAGGCGTATTGAACACTGAAGCTTTCTTT.

The chain carries TRBV7-3 and TRBJ1-5, with D possibly TRBD1 on 6 matching bases. The CDR3 consists of 17 residues. CDR1 SGHTA and CDR2 FQGTGA come from the germline V gene. Trimming took off 5 bases at V and 1 base at J, with 18 bases between the two ends. CDR3 coding DNA: TGTGCCAGCAGCCACACGCCCTCGACAGGCAGCAATCAGCCCCAGCATTTT. Protein product: CASSHTPSTGSNQPQHF.

The chain combines TRBV2 with TRBJ2-7; D might be TRBD1 or TRBD2, each matching 6 bases. The germline CDR1 and CDR2 sequences are SNHLY and FYNNEI. Trimming removed 1 base at V and 0 bases at J, with 10 bases between. This CDR3 contains 15 residues. The CDR3 protein is CASSEEGGVSYEQYF. DNA for the CDR3: TGTGCCAGCAGTGAAGAGGGGGGAGTCTCCTACGAGCAGTACTTC.

The CDR3 DNA reads as TGTGCCAGCTCACTCGCGAAGGAAGCCCCCGAGCAGTACTTC. It specifies CASSLAKEAPEQYF. This sequence joins TRBV18 and TRBJ2-7; D uncertain. V was trimmed by 4 bases and J by 6 bases, leaving 16 bases between them. Germline-derived CDR1 and CDR2 are KGHSH and LQKENI. The CDR3 has 14 amino acids. Complete variable domain (other parts from reference TRBV18 and TRBJ2-7): NAGVMQNPRHLVRRRGQEARLRCSPMKGHSHVYWYRQLPEEGLKFMVYLQKENIIDESGMPKERFSAEFPKEGPSILRIQQVVRGDSAAYFCASSLAKEAPEQYFGPGTRLTVT.

V is TRBV25-1 and J is TRBJ2-2; 7 nucleotides line up with TRBD1. V trimming: 2 bases; J trimming: 6 bases; junction bases outside the gene matches: 6. CDR1 is MGHDK, CDR2 SYGVNS, per germline. The CDR3 spans 15 residues. CDR3 loop: CASSEPRQGAGELFF. The CDR3 bases are TGTGCCAGCAGTGAACCCCGACAGGGTGCCGGGGAGCTGTTTTTT.

With regard to this clone: At one end the junction does not follow the germline gene, possibly because of a read error. The chain uses TRBV19 and TRBJ1-2; 8 bases align to TRBD1. The germline gives CDR1 LNHDA, CDR2 SQIVND (reference sequence). The CDR3 is made up of 18 amino acids. CDR3 in DNA: TGTGCCAGTAGCAACCGGACCCCCCGGACAGGGCGTTTCTATGGCTGCACCTTC. This sequence encodes CASSNRTPRTGRFYGCTF.

The rearrangement joins TRBV5-1 to TRBJ1-4; TRBD1 matches 7 bases. V lost 6 bases to trimming and J lost 3 bases; unmatched junction nucleotides: 2. This CDR3 is built from 13 residues. Germline V gene lookup returns CDR1 SGHRS and CDR2 YFSETQ. The CDR3: CASMTGPNEKLFF. CDR3 DNA sequence: TGCGCCAGCATGACAGGGCCTAATGAAAAACTGTTTTTT.

In its sample, this clone was seen once. The rearrangement uses TRBV7-9 and TRBJ1-2, with D unresolved. The germline gives CDR1 SEHNR, CDR2 FQNEAQ (reference sequence). The CDR3 totals 12 residues. V was pared by 5 bases and J by 7 bases, with 11 bases between. CDR3 coding DNA: TGTGCCAGCAGCCCCCCTGTCGGTGGCTACACCTTC. It translates to CASSPPVGGYTF.

The chain links TRBV6-5 to TRBJ2-2; D ambiguous. The CDR3 contains 14 residues. Germline V gene sequence: CDR1 MNHEY, CDR2 SVGAGI. The germline V and J ends were trimmed by 7 bases and 6 bases, with 15 bases remaining between them. The CDR3 coding sequence is TGTGCCAGCACCCCGACAAGGGCGGCCGGGGAGCTGTTTTTT. It yields the protein CASTPTRAAGELFF.